The entry below gives a single TCR beta chain sequence along with its context. Its antigen is not known. Produced via immunoSEQ multiplex PCR; TCRdb's table is partial and in-frame only. The profile covers 200,000 or so clones, with under 95% appearing a single time and roughly 1% taken by the ten largest. The source of the sample is a study of T cell responses to AZD1222 COVID-19 vaccine. General observations from the study: The span of vaccine-associated CD4 TCRs extended across spike, with dominance at 160-218 and 743-854.

The source is an adult who received the AZD1222 COVID-19 vaccine. The sequences come from peripheral blood, collected 28 days after the second AZD1222 dose.

The CDR3 region is CAISESGTRGETQYF. In DNA, the CDR3 is TGTGCCATCAGTGAGTCGGGCACTAGGGGAGAGACCCAGTACTTC. The V gene is TRBV10-3, the J gene TRBJ2-5, with D perhaps given as TRBD1 or TRBD2 (5 bases each). The CDR3 is 15 residues long. Germline loops: CDR1 ENHRY, CDR2 SYGVKD. V lost 0 bases and J lost 4, with 12 bases in between.